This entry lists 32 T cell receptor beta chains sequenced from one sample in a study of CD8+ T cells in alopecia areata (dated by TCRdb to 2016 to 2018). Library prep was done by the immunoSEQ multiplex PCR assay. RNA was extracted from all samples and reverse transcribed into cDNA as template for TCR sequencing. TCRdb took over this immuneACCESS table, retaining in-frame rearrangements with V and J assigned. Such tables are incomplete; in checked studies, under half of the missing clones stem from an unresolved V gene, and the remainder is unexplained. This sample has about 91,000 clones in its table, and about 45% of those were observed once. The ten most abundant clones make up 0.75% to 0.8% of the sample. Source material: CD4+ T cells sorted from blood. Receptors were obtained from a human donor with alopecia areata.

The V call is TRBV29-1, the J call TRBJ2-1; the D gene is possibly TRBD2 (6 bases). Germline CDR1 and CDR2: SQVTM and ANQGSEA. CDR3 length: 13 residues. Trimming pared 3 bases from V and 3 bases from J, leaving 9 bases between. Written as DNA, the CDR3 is TGCAGCGTTGACAGGCGGGGCTACAATGAGCAGTTCTTC. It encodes CSVDRRGYNEQFF.

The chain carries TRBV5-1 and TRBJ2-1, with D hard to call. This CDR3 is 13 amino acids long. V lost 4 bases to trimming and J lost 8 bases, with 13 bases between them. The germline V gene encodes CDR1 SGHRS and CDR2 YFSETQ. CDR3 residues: CASSPPSGDEQFF. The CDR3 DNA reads TGCGCCAGCAGCCCACCCTCGGGCGATGAGCAGTTCTTC.

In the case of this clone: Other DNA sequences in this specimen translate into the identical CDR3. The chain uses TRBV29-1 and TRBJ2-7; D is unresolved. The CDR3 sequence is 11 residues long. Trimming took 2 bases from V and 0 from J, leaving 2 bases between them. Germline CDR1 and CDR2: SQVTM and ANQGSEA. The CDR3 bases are TGCAGCGTTGAACGCTCCTACGAGCAGTACTTC. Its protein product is CSVERSYEQYF.

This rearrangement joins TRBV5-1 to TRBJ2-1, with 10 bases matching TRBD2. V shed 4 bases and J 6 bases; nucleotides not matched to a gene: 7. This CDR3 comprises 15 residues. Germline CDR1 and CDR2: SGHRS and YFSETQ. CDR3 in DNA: TGCGCCAGCAGCCCAGCGGGACTAGCGACCAATGAGCAGTTCTTC. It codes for CASSPAGLATNEQFF.

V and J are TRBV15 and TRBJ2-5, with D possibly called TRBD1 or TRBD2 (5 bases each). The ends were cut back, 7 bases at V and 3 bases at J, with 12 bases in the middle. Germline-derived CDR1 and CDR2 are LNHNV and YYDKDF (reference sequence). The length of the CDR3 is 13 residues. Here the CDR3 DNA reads TGTGCCACCATGGATCTGGGGGAAGAGACCCAGTACTTC. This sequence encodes CATMDLGEETQYF.

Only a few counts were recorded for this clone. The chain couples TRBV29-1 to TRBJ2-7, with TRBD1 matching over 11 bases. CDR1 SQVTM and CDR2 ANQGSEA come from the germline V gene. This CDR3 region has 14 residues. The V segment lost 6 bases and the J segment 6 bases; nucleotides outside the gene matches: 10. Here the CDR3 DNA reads TGCAGCGTCTTAAGAGGGACAGGGGGATCCGAGCAGTACTTC. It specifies CSVLRGTGGSEQYF.

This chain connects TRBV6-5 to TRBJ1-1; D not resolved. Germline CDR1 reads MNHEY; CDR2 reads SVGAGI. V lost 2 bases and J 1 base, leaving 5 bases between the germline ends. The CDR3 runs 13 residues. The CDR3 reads CASSYDGNTEAFF. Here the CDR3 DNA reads TGTGCCAGCAGTTACGACGGGAACACTGAAGCTTTCTTT.

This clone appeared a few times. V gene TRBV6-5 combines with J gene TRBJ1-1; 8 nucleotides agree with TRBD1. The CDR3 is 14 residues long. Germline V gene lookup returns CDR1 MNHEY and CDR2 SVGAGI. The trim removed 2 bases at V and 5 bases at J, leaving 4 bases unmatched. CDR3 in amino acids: CASSYTTGDTEAFF. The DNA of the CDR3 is TGTGCCAGCAGTTACACGACAGGGGATACTGAAGCTTTCTTT.

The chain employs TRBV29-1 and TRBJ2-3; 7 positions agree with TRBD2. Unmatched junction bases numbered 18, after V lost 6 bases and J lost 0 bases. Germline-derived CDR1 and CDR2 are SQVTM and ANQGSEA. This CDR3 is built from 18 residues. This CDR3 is CSVEIPGTTLSSTDTQYF. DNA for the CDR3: TGCAGCGTCGAAATACCCGGGACTACCCTTTCTAGCACAGATACGCAGTATTTT.

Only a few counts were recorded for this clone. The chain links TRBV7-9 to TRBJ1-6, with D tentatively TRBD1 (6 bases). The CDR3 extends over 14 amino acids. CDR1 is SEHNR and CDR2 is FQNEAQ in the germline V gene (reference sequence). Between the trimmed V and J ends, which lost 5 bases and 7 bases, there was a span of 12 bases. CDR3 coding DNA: TGTGCCAGCAGCCAAGAACAGGGAAATTCACCCCTCCACTTT. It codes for CASSQEQGNSPLHF.

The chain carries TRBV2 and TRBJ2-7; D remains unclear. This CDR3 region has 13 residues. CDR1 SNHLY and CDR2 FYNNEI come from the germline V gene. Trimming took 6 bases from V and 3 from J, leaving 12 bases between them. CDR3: CASSSQARYEQYF. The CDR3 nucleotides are TGTGCCAGCAGCTCCCAGGCGCGCTACGAGCAGTACTTC. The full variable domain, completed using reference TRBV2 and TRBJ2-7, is EPEVTQTPSHQVTQMGQEVILRCVPISNHLYFYWYRQILGQKVEFLVSFYNNEISEKSEIFDDQFSVERPDGSNFTLKIRSTKLEDSAMYFCASSSQARYEQYFGPGTRLTVT.

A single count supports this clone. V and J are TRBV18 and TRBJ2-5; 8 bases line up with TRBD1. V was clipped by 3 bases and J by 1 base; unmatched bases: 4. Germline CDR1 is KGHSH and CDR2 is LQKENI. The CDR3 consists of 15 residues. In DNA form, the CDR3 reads TGTGCCAGCTCACCCGGACAGGGACTCCAAGAGACCCAGTACTTC. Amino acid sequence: CASSPGQGLQETQYF.

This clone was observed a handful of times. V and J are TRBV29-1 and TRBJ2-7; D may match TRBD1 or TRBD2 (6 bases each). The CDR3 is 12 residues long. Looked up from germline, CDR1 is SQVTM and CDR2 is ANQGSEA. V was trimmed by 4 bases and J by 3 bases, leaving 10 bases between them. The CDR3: CSVVEGGYEQYF. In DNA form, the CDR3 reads TGCAGCGTTGTAGAGGGGGGCTACGAGCAGTACTTC.

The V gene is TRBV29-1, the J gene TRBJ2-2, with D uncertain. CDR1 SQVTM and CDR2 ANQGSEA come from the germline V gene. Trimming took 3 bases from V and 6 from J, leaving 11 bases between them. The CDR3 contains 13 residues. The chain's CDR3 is CSVDPFDSGELFF. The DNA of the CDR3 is TGCAGCGTTGACCCTTTCGATTCCGGGGAGCTGTTTTTT.

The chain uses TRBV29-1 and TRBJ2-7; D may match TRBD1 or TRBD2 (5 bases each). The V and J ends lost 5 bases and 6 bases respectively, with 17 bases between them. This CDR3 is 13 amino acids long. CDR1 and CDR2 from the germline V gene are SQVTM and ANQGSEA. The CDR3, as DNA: TGCAGCGTTTTGGACACGGGGAGCCTCGAGCAGTACTTC. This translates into CSVLDTGSLEQYF.

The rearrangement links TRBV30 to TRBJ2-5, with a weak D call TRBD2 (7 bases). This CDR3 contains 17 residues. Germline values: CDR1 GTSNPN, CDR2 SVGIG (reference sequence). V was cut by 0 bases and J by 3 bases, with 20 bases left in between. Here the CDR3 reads CAWSVQGSGAYEETQYF. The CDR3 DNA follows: TGTGCCTGGAGTGTACAGGGAAGCGGGGCCTACGAAGAGACCCAGTACTTC.

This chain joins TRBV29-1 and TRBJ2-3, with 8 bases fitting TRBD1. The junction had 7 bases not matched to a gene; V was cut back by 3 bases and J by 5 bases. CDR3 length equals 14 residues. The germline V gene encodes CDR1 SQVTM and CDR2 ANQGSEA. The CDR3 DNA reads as TGCAGCGTTGACGGGCAGGGGGCAATAGATACGCAGTATTTT. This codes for CSVDGQGAIDTQYF.

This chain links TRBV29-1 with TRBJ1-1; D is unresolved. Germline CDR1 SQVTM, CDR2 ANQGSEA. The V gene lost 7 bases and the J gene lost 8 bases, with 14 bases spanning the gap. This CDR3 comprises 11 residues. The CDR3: CSAKGSSEAFF. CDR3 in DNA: TGCAGCGCCAAGGGCAGTTCAGAAGCTTTCTTT.

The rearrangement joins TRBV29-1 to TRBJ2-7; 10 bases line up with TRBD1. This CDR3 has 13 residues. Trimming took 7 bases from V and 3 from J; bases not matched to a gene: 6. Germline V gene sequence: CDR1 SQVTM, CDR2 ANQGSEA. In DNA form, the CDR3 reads TGCAGCGCTGGGACAGGGGTAAGCTACGAGCAGTACTTC. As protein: CSAGTGVSYEQYF.

The chain's CDR3 is CSVALGPEPDTQYF. The CDR3 DNA sequence: TGCAGCGTTGCCCTCGGTCCGGAGCCAGATACGCAGTATTTT. This chain links TRBV29-1 with TRBJ2-3, with unresolved D. CDR1 SQVTM and CDR2 ANQGSEA come from the germline V gene. This CDR3 is 14 amino acids long. V lost 4 bases to trimming and J lost 4 bases, with 15 bases between them.

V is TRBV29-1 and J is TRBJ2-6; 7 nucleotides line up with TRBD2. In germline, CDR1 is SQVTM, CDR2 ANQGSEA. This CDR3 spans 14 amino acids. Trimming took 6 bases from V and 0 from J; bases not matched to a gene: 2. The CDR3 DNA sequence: TGCAGCGTCCCGGGGGGCTCTGGGGCCAACGTCCTGACTTTC. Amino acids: CSVPGGSGANVLTF.

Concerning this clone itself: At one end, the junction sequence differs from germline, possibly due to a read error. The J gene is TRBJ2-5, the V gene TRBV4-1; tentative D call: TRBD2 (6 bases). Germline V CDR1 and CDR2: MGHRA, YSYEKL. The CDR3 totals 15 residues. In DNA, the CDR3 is TGTGCCAGCAGCCAAGTGGAGGGGCCGGGGGAGACCCAGTACTTC. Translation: CASSQVEGPGETQYF.

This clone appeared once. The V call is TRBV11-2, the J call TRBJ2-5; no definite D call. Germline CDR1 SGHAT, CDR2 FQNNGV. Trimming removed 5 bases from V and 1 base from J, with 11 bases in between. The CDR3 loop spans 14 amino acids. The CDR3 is CASSEPFAQETQYF. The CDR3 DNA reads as TGTGCCAGCAGCGAGCCTTTTGCCCAAGAGACCCAGTACTTC.

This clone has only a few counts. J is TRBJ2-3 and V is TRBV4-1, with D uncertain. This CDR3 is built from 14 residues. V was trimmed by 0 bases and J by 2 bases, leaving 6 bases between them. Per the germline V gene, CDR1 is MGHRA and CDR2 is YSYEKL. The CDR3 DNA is TGCGCCAGCAGCCAAGAGCCAGTCACAGATACGCAGTATTTT. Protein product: CASSQEPVTDTQYF.

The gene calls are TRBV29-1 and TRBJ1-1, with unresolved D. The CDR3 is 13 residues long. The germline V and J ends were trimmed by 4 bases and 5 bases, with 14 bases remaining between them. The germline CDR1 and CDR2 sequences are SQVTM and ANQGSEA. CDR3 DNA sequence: TGCAGCGTTGGATCAGACGGGGATACTGAAGCTTTCTTT. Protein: CSVGSDGDTEAFF.

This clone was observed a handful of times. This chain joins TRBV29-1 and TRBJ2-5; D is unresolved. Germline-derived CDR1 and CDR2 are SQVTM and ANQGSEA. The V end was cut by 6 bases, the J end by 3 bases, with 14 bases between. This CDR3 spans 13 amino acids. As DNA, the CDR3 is TGCAGCGTGGAGAAATCGTATGAAGAGACCCAGTACTTC. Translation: CSVEKSYEETQYF.

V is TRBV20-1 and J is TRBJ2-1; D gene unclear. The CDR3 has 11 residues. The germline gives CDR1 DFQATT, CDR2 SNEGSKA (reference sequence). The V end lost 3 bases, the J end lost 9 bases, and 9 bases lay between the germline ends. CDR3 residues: CSASRAVEQFF. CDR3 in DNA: TGCAGTGCTAGCCGTGCGGTTGAGCAGTTCTTC.

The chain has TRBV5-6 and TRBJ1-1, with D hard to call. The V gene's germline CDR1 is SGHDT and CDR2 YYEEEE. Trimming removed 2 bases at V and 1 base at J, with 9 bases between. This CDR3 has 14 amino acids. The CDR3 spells CASSLRRRNTEAFF. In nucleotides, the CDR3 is TGTGCCAGCAGCTTACGCAGGCGGAACACTGAAGCTTTCTTT.

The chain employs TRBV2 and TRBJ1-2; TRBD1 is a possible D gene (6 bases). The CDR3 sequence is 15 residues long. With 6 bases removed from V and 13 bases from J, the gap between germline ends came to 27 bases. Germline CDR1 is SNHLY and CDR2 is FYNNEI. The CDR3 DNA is TGTGCCAGCAGCCTCAGAGGGGGACAAAACGCGGATGGCACCTTC. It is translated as CASSLRGGQNADGTF.

This CDR3 is CSVVLTGGVSDWFF. Written as DNA, the CDR3 is TGCAGCGTTGTTCTCACCGGCGGGGTCTCAGATTGGTTCTTC. V usage is TRBV29-1 and J usage is TRBJ2-1; perhaps TRBD2 as D (6 bases). In germline, CDR1 is SQVTM, CDR2 ANQGSEA. V dropped 4 bases and J dropped 15 bases, with 25 bases sitting between them. The CDR3 contains 14 residues.

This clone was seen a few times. The CDR3 nucleotides read TGTGCCAGTAGTATACACGGAGGCAATCAGCCCCAGCATTTT. It translates to CASSIHGGNQPQHF. The chain is built from TRBV19 and TRBJ1-5; D is unclear. Trimming stripped 2 bases from V and 2 bases from J, with 7 bases between. The germline CDR1 and CDR2 sequences are LNHDA and SQIVND (reference sequence). This CDR3 region has 14 residues. The whole variable domain, remainder taken from reference TRBV19 and TRBJ1-5, is DGGITQSPKYLFRKEGQNVTLSCEQNLNHDAMYWYRQDPGQGLRLIYYSQIVNDFQKGDIAEGYSVSREKKESFPLTVTSAQKNPTAFYLCASSIHGGNQPQHFGDGTRLSIL.

The CDR3 reads CASIKDLPDIQYF. The CDR3 DNA reads TGTGCCAGCATTAAGGACCTGCCGGACATTCAGTACTTC. V and J are TRBV2 and TRBJ2-4; D is undetermined. Between the trimmed V and J ends, which lost 7 bases and 8 bases, there was a span of 15 bases. The germline V gene encodes CDR1 SNHLY and CDR2 FYNNEI. This CDR3 is built from 13 residues.